One sample yielded the 13 T cell receptor beta chains listed below, sequenced in a study of blood T cell repertoires in COVID-19. The data were produced by immunoSEQ multiplex PCR, yet TCRdb's version contains in-frame clones alone and is incomplete. The table has about 210,000 clones, more than 70% seen once. The specimen was peripheral blood. The origin of the receptors is a woman aged 50 to 65 with acute or convalescent COVID-19.

The V and J genes are TRBV18 and TRBJ2-2; a possible D gene is TRBD2 (6 bases). The ends were cut back, 2 bases at V and 7 bases at J, with 17 bases in the middle. This CDR3 is built from 16 residues. Germline V gives CDR1 KGHSH, CDR2 LQKENI. DNA for the CDR3: TGTGCCAGCTCACCATCCATCCGGGAGTTAAGCGGGGAGCTGTTTTTT. Protein product: CASSPSIRELSGELFF.

V is TRBV6-5 and J is TRBJ2-6; D not resolved. This CDR3 comprises 15 residues. Trimming removed 7 bases from V and 0 bases from J, with 10 bases in between. Germline V gives CDR1 MNHEY, CDR2 SVGAGI. CDR3 sequence reads: CASMPAISGANVLTF. The CDR3 region has the DNA TGTGCCAGCATGCCTGCTATCTCTGGGGCCAACGTCCTGACTTTC.

The chain joins TRBV5-6 to TRBJ2-4, with 8 bases that match TRBD2. Germline-derived CDR1 and CDR2 are SGHDT and YYEEEE. Trimming took 0 bases from V and 9 from J; bases not matched to a gene: 5. The CDR3 totals 14 residues. In DNA form, the CDR3 reads TGTGCCAGCAGCTTGGCGGGAGGGCCTCGCATTCAGTACTTC. Translating it yields CASSLAGGPRIQYF.

The chain employs TRBV24-1 and TRBJ1-2, with 9 positions matching TRBD1. This CDR3 is built from 15 residues. V gave up 4 bases and J gave up 2 bases; unmatched junction bases: 4. Germline assignment: CDR1 KGHDR and CDR2 SFDVKD. The CDR3 loop is CATSETGTGNYGYTF. The CDR3 nucleotides are TGTGCCACCAGTGAAACCGGGACAGGGAACTATGGCTACACCTTC.

This sequence joins TRBV4-1 and TRBJ1-2; 12 positions match TRBD1. The CDR3 covers 17 residues. Trimming removed 4 bases from V and 6 bases from J; junction bases left unmatched: 12. The germline CDR1 and CDR2 sequences are MGHRA and YSYEKL. The CDR3 spells CASSLDSYGDRGHGYTF. As DNA, the CDR3 is TGCGCCAGCAGCCTGGACTCTTACGGGGACAGGGGGCATGGCTACACCTTC.

This clone has only one observation. V usage is TRBV18 and J usage is TRBJ2-5, with 8 bases that match TRBD1. From germline, CDR1 is KGHSH and CDR2 LQKENI. Germline trimming cut 3 bases from V and 5 bases from J; bases unmatched to any gene: 5. The CDR3 is made up of 14 amino acids. The DNA for the CDR3 is TGTGCCAGCTCACCGGGACAGGTCGGGGAGACCCAGTACTTC. The encoded protein is CASSPGQVGETQYF. Variable domain in full (rest from reference TRBV18 and TRBJ2-5): NAGVMQNPRHLVRRRGQEARLRCSPMKGHSHVYWYRQLPEEGLKFMVYLQKENIIDESGMPKERFSAEFPKEGPSILRIQQVVRGDSAAYFCASSPGQVGETQYFGPGTRLLVL.

This chain links TRBV27 with TRBJ2-1, with 7 bases aligning to TRBD2. There are 14 residues in the CDR3. The junction had 8 bases not matched to a gene; V was cut back by 7 bases and J by 5 bases. CDR1 is MNHEY, CDR2 SMNVEV, per germline (reference sequence). Here the CDR3 DNA reads TGTGCCAGCACCCAAGCGGGACCAAACAATGAGCAGTTCTTC. This translates into CASTQAGPNNEQFF.

DNA of the CDR3: TGTGCCTGGAGTCTCGGGACTAGCAACAATGAGCAGTTCTTC. Amino acid sequence: CAWSLGTSNNEQFF. V gene TRBV30 combines with J gene TRBJ2-1; 9 positions match TRBD2. CDR3 length: 14 amino acids. Germline V CDR1 and CDR2: GTSNPN, SVGIG (reference sequence). J gave up 5 bases and V 2 bases, and 4 bases lay outside the gene matches.

The chain combines TRBV25-1 with TRBJ1-6; D is undetermined. CDR1 MGHDK and CDR2 SYGVNS come from the germline V gene. The germline V and J ends were trimmed by 5 bases and 9 bases, with 17 bases remaining between them. This CDR3 comprises 15 residues. CDR3 loop: CASSSTGSSGSPLHF. The DNA of the CDR3 is TGTGCCAGCAGTTCAACCGGGAGTTCCGGTTCACCCCTCCACTTT.

This clone appeared a single time. The chain is built from TRBV6-1 and TRBJ2-7; D ambiguous. CDR1 is MNHNS, CDR2 SASEGT, per germline. V was clipped by 3 bases and J by 5 bases, with 11 bases between them. The CDR3 covers 13 residues. CDR3 in amino acids: CASSEARTNEQYF. The CDR3 region has the DNA TGTGCCAGCAGTGAGGCTAGAACTAACGAGCAGTACTTC.

The chain has TRBV19 and TRBJ2-1, with D possibly called TRBD1 or TRBD2 (6 bases each). The CDR3 spans 14 residues. CDR1 is LNHDA and CDR2 is SQIVND in the germline V gene (reference sequence). V lost 5 bases, J lost 8 bases, and 16 bases lay in between. CDR3 DNA: TGTGCCAGTAGTTTAGGGGGGCAGGCCTATGAGCAGTTCTTC. The encoded protein is CASSLGGQAYEQFF.

V gene TRBV2 combines with J gene TRBJ2-7; 9 bases fit TRBD1. Germline CDR1 is SNHLY and CDR2 is FYNNEI. CDR3 length: 13 residues. V lost 4 bases, J lost 3 bases, and 1 base stayed unmatched. Here the CDR3 reads CASSGGQGYEQYF. CDR3 sequence (DNA): TGTGCCAGCAGTGGGGGACAGGGCTACGAGCAGTACTTC.

The V and J genes are TRBV7-3 and TRBJ2-5; the match to TRBD2 covers 15 bases. Trimming cost V 5 bases and J 0 bases; bases outside gene matches: 4. Germline CDR1 is SGHTA and CDR2 is FQGTGA. This CDR3 is 17 amino acids long. CDR3 nucleotide sequence: TGTGCCAGCAGCCCCGGACTAGCGGGAGGGTACCAAGAGACCCAGTACTTC. This sequence encodes CASSPGLAGGYQETQYF.